This T cell receptor (beta chain) was recovered during a study of response to subunit inactivated influenza vaccine. A note on this clonotype: Its cognate antigen is unknown.

The CDR3 totals 14 residues. Losses at the gene ends were 1 base for V and 9 bases for J; bases not matched to a gene: 6. Per the germline V gene, CDR1 is LNHNV and CDR2 is YYDKDF (reference sequence). Notes on the study in general: Every seasonal influenza vaccination brings in few new T cells, the authors suggested.

TCRdb independently ran MiXCR on the RT-PCR reads; one entry per CDR3 protein. The profile shows 250,000 to 350,000 distinct CDR3 sequences, around 20% of them singletons. This chain joins TRBV15 and TRBJ2-7; 10 positions match TRBD1. Source: PBMCs from blood, taken less than 22 months after vaccination. The TCR originated in a man between 45 and 75 years old who received an inactivated influenza vaccine. CDR3 region: CATSRAGTGVGQYF. CDR3 nucleotides: TGTGCCACCAGCAGAGCTGGGACAGGGGTCGGGCAGTACTTC.